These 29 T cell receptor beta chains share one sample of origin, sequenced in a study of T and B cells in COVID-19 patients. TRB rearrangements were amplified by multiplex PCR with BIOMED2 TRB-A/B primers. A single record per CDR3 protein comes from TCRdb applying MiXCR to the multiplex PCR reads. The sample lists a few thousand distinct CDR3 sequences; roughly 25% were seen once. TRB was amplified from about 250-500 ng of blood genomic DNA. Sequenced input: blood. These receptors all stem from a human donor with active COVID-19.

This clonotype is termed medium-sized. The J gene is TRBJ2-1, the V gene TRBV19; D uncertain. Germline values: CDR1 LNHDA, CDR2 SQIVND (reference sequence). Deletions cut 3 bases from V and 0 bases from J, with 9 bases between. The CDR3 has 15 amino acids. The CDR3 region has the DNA TGTGCCAGTAGTATGAGCGCCAACTCCTACAATGAGCAGTTCTTC. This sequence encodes CASSMSANSYNEQFF.

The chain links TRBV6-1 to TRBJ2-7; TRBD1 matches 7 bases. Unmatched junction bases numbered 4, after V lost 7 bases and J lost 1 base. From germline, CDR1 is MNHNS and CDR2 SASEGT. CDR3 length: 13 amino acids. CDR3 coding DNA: TGTGCCAGCATCCGGGACAGATCCTACGAGCAGTACTTC. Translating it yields CASIRDRSYEQYF.

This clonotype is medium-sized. CDR3 loop: CASSIEHSLVFRETQYF. CDR3 nucleotide sequence: TGTGCCAGTAGTATCGAACACAGTCTAGTGTTTAGGGAGACCCAGTACTTC. V and J are TRBV19 and TRBJ2-5; D is ambiguous. Deletions cut 3 bases from V and 5 bases from J, with 22 bases between. Germline-derived CDR1 and CDR2 are LNHDA and SQIVND (reference sequence). This CDR3 has 17 amino acids.

The DNA of the CDR3 is TGCAGCGTCTCCGGGACAGAAGAGTCTGGGGCCAACGTCCTGACTTTC. Protein: CSVSGTEESGANVLTF. V and J are TRBV29-1 and TRBJ2-6; 7 positions match TRBD1. This CDR3 has 16 amino acids. The V gene's germline CDR1 is SQVTM and CDR2 ANQGSEA. Unmatched junction bases numbered 9, after V lost 6 bases and J lost 1 base.

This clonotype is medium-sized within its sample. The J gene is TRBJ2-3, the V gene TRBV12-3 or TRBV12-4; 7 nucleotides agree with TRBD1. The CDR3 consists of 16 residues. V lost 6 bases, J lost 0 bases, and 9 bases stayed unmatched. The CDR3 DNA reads TGTGCCAGCAGGCCCGGGACAGACATTAGCACAGATACGCAGTATTTT. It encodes CASRPGTDISTDTQYF.

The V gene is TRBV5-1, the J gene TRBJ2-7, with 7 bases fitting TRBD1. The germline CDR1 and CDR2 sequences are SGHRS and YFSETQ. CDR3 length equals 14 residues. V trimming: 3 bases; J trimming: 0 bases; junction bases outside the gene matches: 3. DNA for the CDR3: TGCGCCAGCAGCTCCTGGGACAGCTCCTACGAGCAGTACTTC. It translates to CASSSWDSSYEQYF. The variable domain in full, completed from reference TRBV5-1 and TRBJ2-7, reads KAGVTQTPRYLIKTRGQQVTLSCSPISGHRSVSWYQQTPGQGLQFLFEYFSETQRNKGNFPGRFSGRQFSNSRSEMNVSTLELGDSALYLCASSSWDSSYEQYFGPGTRLTVT.

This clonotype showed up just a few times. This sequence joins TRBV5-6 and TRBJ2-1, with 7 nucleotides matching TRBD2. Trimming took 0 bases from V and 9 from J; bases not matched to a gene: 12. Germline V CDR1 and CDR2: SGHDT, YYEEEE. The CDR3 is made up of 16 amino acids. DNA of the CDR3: TGTGCCAGCAGCTTGGAAGCTAGCGGTACCTGGGGTGAGCAGTTCTTC. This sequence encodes CASSLEASGTWGEQFF.

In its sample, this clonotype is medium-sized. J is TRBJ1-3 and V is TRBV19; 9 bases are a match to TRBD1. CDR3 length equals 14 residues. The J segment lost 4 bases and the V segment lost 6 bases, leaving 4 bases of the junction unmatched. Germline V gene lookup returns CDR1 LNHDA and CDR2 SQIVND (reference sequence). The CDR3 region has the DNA TGTGCCAGTAGGGGACAGGGCGGCGGAAACACCATATATTTT. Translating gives CASRGQGGGNTIYF.

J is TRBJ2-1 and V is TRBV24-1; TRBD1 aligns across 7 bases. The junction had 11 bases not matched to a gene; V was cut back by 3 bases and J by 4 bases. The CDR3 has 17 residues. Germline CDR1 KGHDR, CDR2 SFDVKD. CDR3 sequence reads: CATSDTGTAEEYNEQFF. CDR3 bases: TGTGCCACCAGTGATACCGGGACAGCGGAGGAATACAATGAGCAGTTCTTC.

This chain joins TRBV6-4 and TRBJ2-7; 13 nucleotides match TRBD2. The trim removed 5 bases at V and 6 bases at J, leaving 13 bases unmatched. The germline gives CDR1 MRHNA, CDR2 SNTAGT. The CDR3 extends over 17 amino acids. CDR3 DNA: TGTGCCAGCAGTTTCATACCCGGGACTAGCGGGATATCCGAGCAGTACTTC. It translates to CASSFIPGTSGISEQYF.

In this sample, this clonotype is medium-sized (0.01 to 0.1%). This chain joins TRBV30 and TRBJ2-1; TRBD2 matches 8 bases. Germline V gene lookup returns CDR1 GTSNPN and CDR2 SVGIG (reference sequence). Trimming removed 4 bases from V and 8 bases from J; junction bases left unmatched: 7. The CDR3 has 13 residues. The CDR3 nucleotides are TGTGCCTGGATTGGGACTAGTCACGATGAGCAGTTCTTC. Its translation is CAWIGTSHDEQFF. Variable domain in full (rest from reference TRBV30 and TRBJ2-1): SQTIHQWPATLVQPVGSPLSLECTVEGTSNPNLYWYRQAAGRGLQLLFYSVGIGQISSEVPQNLSASRPQDRQFILSSKKLLLSDSGFYLCAWIGTSHDEQFFGPGTRLTVL.

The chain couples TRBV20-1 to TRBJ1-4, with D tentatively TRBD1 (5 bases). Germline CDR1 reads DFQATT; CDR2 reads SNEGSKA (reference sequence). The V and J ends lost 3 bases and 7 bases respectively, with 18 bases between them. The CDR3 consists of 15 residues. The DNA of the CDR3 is TGCAGTGCTAGTGGAGGGGTACTGCTTAGTGAAAAACTGTTTTTT. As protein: CSASGGVLLSEKLFF.

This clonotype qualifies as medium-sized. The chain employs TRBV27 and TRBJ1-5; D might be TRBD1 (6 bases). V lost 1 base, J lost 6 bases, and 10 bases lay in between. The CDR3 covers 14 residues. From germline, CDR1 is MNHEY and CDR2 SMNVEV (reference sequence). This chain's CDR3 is CASSLLGATQPQHF. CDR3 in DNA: TGTGCCAGCAGTTTATTGGGGGCTACTCAGCCCCAGCATTTT.

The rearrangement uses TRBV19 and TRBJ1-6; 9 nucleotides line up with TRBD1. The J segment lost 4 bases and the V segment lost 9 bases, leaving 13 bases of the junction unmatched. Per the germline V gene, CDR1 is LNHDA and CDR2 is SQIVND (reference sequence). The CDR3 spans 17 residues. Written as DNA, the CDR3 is TGTGCCAGCAGCTCCCGACAGGGGGGATTTTATAATTCACCCCTCCACTTT. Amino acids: CASSSRQGGFYNSPLHF.

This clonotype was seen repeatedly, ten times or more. The CDR3 nucleotides read TGTGCCATCAGGGCAACTAATGAAAAACTGTTTTTT. Translation gives CAIRATNEKLFF. The rearrangement links TRBV10-3 to TRBJ1-4; D uncertain. CDR1 ENHRY and CDR2 SYGVKD come from the germline V gene. Trimming pared 6 bases from V and 0 bases from J, leaving 2 bases between. This CDR3 is built from 12 residues.

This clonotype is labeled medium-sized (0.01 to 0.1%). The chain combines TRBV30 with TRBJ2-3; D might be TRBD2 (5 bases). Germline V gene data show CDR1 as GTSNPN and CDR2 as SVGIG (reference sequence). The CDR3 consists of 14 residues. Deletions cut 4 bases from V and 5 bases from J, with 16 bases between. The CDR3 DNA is TGTGCCTGGACAGAAGGGAGAATCGGAGATACGCAGTATTTT. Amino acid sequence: CAWTEGRIGDTQYF.

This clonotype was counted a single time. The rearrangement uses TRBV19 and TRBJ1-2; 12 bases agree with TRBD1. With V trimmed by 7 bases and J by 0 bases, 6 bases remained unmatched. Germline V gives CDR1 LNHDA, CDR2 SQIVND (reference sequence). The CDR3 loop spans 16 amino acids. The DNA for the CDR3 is TGTGCCAGTATTCCGGGACAGGGGGCCGCTAACTATGGCTACACCTTC. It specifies CASIPGQGAANYGYTF.

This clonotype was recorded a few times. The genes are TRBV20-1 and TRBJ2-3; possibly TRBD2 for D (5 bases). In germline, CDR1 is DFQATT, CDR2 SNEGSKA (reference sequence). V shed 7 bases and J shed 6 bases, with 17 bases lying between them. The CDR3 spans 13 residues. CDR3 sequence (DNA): TGCAGTGTTCGCGGAGGATCCCCGGATACGCAGTATTTT. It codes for CSVRGGSPDTQYF.

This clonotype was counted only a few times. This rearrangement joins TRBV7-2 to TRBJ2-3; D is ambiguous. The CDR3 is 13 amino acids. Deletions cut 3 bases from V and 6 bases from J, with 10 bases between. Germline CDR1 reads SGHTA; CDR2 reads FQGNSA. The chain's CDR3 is CASSLAPADTQYF. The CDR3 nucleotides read TGTGCCAGCAGCTTGGCCCCCGCGGATACGCAGTATTTT.

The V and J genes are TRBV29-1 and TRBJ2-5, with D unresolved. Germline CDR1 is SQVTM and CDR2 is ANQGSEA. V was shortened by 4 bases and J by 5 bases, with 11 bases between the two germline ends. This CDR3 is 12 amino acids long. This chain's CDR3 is CSVGWTGETQYF. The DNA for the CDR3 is TGCAGCGTTGGTTGGACCGGGGAGACCCAGTACTTC.

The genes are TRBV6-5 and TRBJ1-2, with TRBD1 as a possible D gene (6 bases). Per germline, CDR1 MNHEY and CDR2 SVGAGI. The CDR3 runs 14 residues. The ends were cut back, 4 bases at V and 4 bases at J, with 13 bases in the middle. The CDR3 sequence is CASSSGGRLYGYTF. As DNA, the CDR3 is TGTGCCAGCAGTTCTGGGGGCCGGCTCTATGGCTACACCTTC.

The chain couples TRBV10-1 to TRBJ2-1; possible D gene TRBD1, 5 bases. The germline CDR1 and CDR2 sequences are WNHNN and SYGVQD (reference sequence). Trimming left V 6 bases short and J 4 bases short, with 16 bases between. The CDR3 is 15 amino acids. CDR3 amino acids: CASSDIQGTYNEQFF. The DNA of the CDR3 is TGCGCCAGCAGCGATATCCAGGGAACTTACAATGAGCAGTTCTTC.

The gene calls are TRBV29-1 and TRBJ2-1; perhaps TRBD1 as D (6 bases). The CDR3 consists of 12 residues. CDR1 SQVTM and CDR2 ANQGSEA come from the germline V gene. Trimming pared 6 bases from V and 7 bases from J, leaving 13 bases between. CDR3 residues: CSVGGRGNEQFF. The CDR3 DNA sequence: TGCAGCGTAGGCGGCAGGGGTAATGAGCAGTTCTTC.

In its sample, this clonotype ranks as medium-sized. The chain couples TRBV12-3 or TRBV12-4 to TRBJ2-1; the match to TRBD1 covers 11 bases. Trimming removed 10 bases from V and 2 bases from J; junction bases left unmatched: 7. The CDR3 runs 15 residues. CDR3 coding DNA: TGTGCCAATAGTCGGGACAGGGGGACCTACAATGAGCAGTTCTTC. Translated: CANSRDRGTYNEQFF.

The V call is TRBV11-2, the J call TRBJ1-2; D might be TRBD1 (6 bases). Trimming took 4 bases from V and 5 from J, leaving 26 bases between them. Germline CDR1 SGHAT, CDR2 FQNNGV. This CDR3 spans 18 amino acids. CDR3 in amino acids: CASSSVRDTNRFPYGYTF. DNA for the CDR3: TGTGCCAGCAGCTCCGTAAGGGACACAAACCGGTTCCCATATGGCTACACCTTC.

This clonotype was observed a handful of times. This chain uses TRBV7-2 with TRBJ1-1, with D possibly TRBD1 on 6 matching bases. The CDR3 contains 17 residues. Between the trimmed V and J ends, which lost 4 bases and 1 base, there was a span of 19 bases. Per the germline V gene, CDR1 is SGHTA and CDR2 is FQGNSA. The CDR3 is CASSWSELTGSNTEAFF. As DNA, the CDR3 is TGTGCCAGCAGCTGGTCCGAACTTACAGGGTCGAACACTGAAGCTTTCTTT.

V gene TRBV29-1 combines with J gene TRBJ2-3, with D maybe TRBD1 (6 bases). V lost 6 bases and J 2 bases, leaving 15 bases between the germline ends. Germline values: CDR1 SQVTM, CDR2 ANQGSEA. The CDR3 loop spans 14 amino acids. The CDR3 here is CSVGQKSITDTQYF. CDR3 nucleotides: TGCAGCGTCGGACAGAAAAGTATCACAGATACGCAGTATTTT.

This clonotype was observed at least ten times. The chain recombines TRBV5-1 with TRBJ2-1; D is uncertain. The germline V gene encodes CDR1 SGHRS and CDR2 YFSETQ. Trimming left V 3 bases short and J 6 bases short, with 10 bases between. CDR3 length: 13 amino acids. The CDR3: CASSSPDINEQFF. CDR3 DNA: TGCGCCAGCAGCTCCCCCGACATCAATGAGCAGTTCTTC.

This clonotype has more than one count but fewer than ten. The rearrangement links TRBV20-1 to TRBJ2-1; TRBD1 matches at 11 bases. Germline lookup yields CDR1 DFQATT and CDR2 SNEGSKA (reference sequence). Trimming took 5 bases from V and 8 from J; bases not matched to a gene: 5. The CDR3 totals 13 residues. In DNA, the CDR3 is TGCAGTGCTCCAAGGACAGGGGGCCATGAGCAGTTCTTC. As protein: CSAPRTGGHEQFF.